The 13 T cell receptor beta chains in this list originate from one sample, sequenced in a study of neurological immune-mediated disorders (dated by TCRdb to the late 2010s). Libraries were constructed by 5' RACE. Sequencing was performed on an Illumina HiSeq 2500. Clones were called with MiXCR by TCRdb after fastp trimmed the public reads at Q25, and only in-frame beta chains were retained. Rows merge per CDR3 protein into single entries with the most common DNA and genes. In this sample the table shows 25,000 to 35,000 distinct CDR3 sequences, approximately 16% of which occur a single time. The top ten constitute around 5% of the sample. In the paper's terms, the time point label means: technical triplicate 3. Sequenced input: CD4+ T cells from blood. Receptors originate from a female donor with HTLV-1-associated myelopathy (HAM/TSP).

This clonotype was seen ten or more times. The CDR3 reads CSVGAGVMNTEAFF. The DNA of the CDR3 is TGCAGCGTTGGAGCGGGGGTGATGAACACTGAAGCTTTCTTT. This rearrangement joins TRBV29-1 to TRBJ1-1; D perhaps matches TRBD1 (5 bases). This CDR3 comprises 14 residues. Germline V lookup: CDR1 SQVTM, CDR2 ANQGSEA. Trimming cost V 4 bases and J 0 bases, with 12 bases left between them.

This clonotype was seen repeatedly, ten times or more. The chain recombines TRBV20-1 with TRBJ2-1; 8 positions agree with TRBD2. Per the germline V gene, CDR1 is DFQATT and CDR2 is SNEGSKA (reference sequence). After removal of 6 bases from V and 6 bases from J, the junction contained 13 bases not matched to a gene. This CDR3 has 15 amino acids. CDR3 nucleotide sequence: TGCAGTGCCCTACGCAGCGGGAGATTCTCCAATGAGCAGTTCTTC. Its translation is CSALRSGRFSNEQFF.

This clonotype has at least ten counts. This chain links TRBV5-1 with TRBJ1-4; unclear D gene. CDR3 size: 14 residues. Trimming shortened V by 4 bases and J by 8 bases, and 15 bases separated the two germline ends. CDR1 and CDR2 from the germline V gene are SGHRS and YFSETQ. CDR3 DNA: TGCGCCAGCAGCCCCGGCAGCGAAGGGGAAAAACTGTTTTTT. Its translation is CASSPGSEGEKLFF. Full variable domain (outside the CDR3, taken from reference TRBV5-1 and TRBJ1-4): KAGVTQTPRYLIKTRGQQVTLSCSPISGHRSVSWYQQTPGQGLQFLFEYFSETQRNKGNFPGRFSGRQFSNSRSEMNVSTLELGDSALYLCASSPGSEGEKLFFGSGTQLSVL.

This clonotype was recorded many times. The V gene is TRBV5-8, the J gene TRBJ2-1, with D unclear. The CDR3 spans 14 residues. CDR1 SGHTS and CDR2 YDEGEE come from the germline V gene. The germline V and J ends were trimmed by 0 bases and 3 bases, with 7 bases remaining between them. The CDR3 bases are TGTGCCAGCAGCTTGGGAGGTTTCTACAATGAGCAGTTCTTC. It translates to CASSLGGFYNEQFF.

This clonotype occurred many times. The CDR3 spells CASGSLAGGQETQYF. For the CDR3, the DNA is TGTGCTAGTGGTTCCCTAGCGGGGGGGCAAGAGACCCAGTACTTC. The chain combines TRBV12-5 with TRBJ2-5; 12 bases are a match to TRBD2. Germline V gives CDR1 LGHNT, CDR2 FRNRAP. The CDR3 length is 15 residues. The V gene end was trimmed by 4 bases and the J gene end by 2 bases; junction bases not matched to a gene: 2.

This clonotype has ten or more counts. CDR3: CSAPPPGGYPNTGELFF. As DNA, the CDR3 is TGCAGTGCCCCCCCCCCCGGCGGCTATCCGAACACCGGGGAGCTGTTTTTT. The chain combines TRBV20-1 with TRBJ2-2; D is undetermined. The CDR3 runs to 17 residues. Germline V CDR1 and CDR2: DFQATT, SNEGSKA (reference sequence). Trimming removed 6 bases at V and 0 bases at J, with 20 bases between.

The sample holds many counts of this clonotype. V gene TRBV5-6 combines with J gene TRBJ1-2, with TRBD1 matching 9 bases. V was clipped by 0 bases and J by 8 bases; unmatched bases: 5. CDR1 is SGHDT and CDR2 is YYEEEE in the germline V gene. The CDR3 covers 14 residues. Here the CDR3 DNA reads TGTGCCAGCAGCTTGGACAGGGGGCCGGAAGGCTACACCTTC. This sequence encodes CASSLDRGPEGYTF.

Of note for this clonotype: One base away lies a much larger clone, so this may be a sequencing read error. This chain joins TRBV5-1 and TRBJ1-4; D call uncertain. The CDR3 loop spans 12 amino acids. Germline loops: CDR1 SGHRS, CDR2 YFSETQ. CDR3 sequence reads: CASRAPGGKRFF. CDR3 nucleotide sequence: TGCGCCAGCAGAGCCCCTGGTGGAAAACGGTTTTTT.

J is TRBJ1-4 and V is TRBV27, with 10 bases matching TRBD1. The V and J ends lost 5 bases and 8 bases, in that order; junction bases with no gene match: 5. Germline loops: CDR1 MNHEY, CDR2 SMNVEV (reference sequence). CDR3 length: 14 residues. CDR3 sequence (DNA): TGTGCCAGCAGTAGGACAGGGGGGTACGAAAAACTGTTTTTT. This codes for CASSRTGGYEKLFF.

This clonotype was observed at least ten times. This sequence joins TRBV14 and TRBJ2-5; possible D gene TRBD1, 5 bases. This CDR3 comprises 15 residues. Trimming shortened V by 0 bases and J by 7 bases, and 15 bases separated the two germline ends. Germline-derived CDR1 and CDR2 are SGHDN and FVKESK. The CDR3 region is CASSQDSLAQGTQYF. CDR3 sequence (DNA): TGTGCCAGCAGCCAAGATTCCCTGGCCCAGGGGACCCAGTACTTC.

This clonotype was found many times. The chain recombines TRBV7-2 with TRBJ2-2, with a possible D match to TRBD1 (6 bases). The CDR3 consists of 15 residues. The germline gives CDR1 SGHTA, CDR2 FQGNSA. Deletions cut 6 bases from V and 4 bases from J, with 15 bases between. In DNA, the CDR3 is TGTGCCAGCAGTACCGACAGGTCGGCCACCGGGGAGCTGTTTTTT. This encodes CASSTDRSATGELFF.

This clonotype was recorded many times. The chain employs TRBV20-1 and TRBJ2-3; 8 nucleotides line up with TRBD1. With V trimmed by 5 bases and J by 6 bases, 16 bases remained unmatched. This CDR3 spans 16 amino acids. CDR1 is DFQATT and CDR2 is SNEGSKA in the germline V gene (reference sequence). The CDR3 sequence: CSARQGAPRMKDTQYF. The CDR3 DNA follows: TGCAGTGCTCGTCAGGGGGCGCCTCGTATGAAGGATACGCAGTATTTT.

At least ten counts were recorded for this clonotype. CDR3 loop: CASSESDSYEQYF. For the CDR3, the DNA is TGTGCCAGCAGTGAATCTGACTCCTACGAGCAGTACTTC. The chain has TRBV6-1 and TRBJ2-7; D remains unclear. The V end lost 2 bases, the J end lost 0 bases, and 5 bases lay between the germline ends. The CDR3 covers 13 residues. Germline loops: CDR1 MNHNS, CDR2 SASEGT.